Sequencing of this T cell receptor (beta chain) was carried out in a study of shared clonotypes between healthy human individuals. Profiled with immunoSEQ multiplex PCR; TCRdb holds only in-frame clones, not every one. Here the sample spans approximately 740,000 clones, approximately 79% being singletons. Findings and limits, study-wide: Among the subsets, naive ones generally showed larger estimated richness than memory ones.

V was cut by 7 bases and J by 6 bases, with 16 bases left in between. The CDR3 contains 13 residues. CDR1 and CDR2 from the germline V gene are MNHNS and SASEGT. Details on this clone: Its antigen remains unknown.

The material sequenced was memory CD4+ T cells sorted from blood. Noted subset: CD45RA-negative fraction. The genes are TRBV6-1 and TRBJ2-7, with D unresolved. This TCR was sampled from a woman younger than 45 in good health. The CDR3 protein is CASTAQEVGEQYF. The CDR3 bases are TGTGCCAGCACGGCCCAGGAAGTTGGCGAGCAGTACTTC.